These 14 T cell receptor beta chains were all obtained from the same sample, sequenced in a study of technical replicates of blood from several donors. The data were produced by immunoSEQ multiplex PCR, yet TCRdb's version contains in-frame clones alone and is incomplete. The repertoire holds tens of thousands of clones, with roughly 90% as singletons. Sequenced material: PBMCs. The receptors originated from a human donor in good health. Some clones in this sample may be carry-over from other donors' samples.

The genes are TRBV30 and TRBJ1-2; D call uncertain. Germline V gives CDR1 GTSNPN, CDR2 SVGIG (reference sequence). V was clipped by 3 bases and J by 6 bases, with 14 bases between them. The CDR3 totals 13 residues. CDR3: CAWRWVADDGYTF. For the CDR3, the DNA is TGTGCCTGGAGGTGGGTAGCTGATGATGGCTACACCTTC.

The rearrangement uses TRBV5-1 and TRBJ2-1; a possible D gene is TRBD2 (5 bases). From germline, CDR1 is SGHRS and CDR2 YFSETQ. Trimming stripped 0 bases from V and 7 bases from J, with 14 bases between. The CDR3 consists of 15 residues. The chain's CDR3 is CASSLAGNSENEQFF. The CDR3 region has the DNA TGCGCCAGCAGCTTGGCGGGGAACAGCGAGAATGAGCAGTTCTTC.

V usage is TRBV6-5 and J usage is TRBJ2-3; D is uncertain. CDR3 length: 14 amino acids. Germline CDR1 MNHEY, CDR2 SVGAGI. V was shortened by 8 bases and J by 0 bases, with 12 bases between the two germline ends. The CDR3, as DNA: TGTGCCAGCGGAATAGCAAGGAGCACAGATACGCAGTATTTT. Its protein is CASGIARSTDTQYF.

This clone was found once. The J gene is TRBJ2-1, the V gene TRBV7-2; D possibly corresponds to TRBD2 (9 bases). Trimming took off 0 bases at V and 5 bases at J, with 17 bases between the two ends. Germline values: CDR1 SGHTA, CDR2 FQGNSA. This CDR3 is built from 17 residues. The CDR3 DNA is TGTGCCAGCAGCTTAGCGCAGGGGGCTAGCGGGAACAATGAGCAGTTCTTC. As protein: CASSLAQGASGNNEQFF.

The chain employs TRBV30 and TRBJ2-2, with no clear D. V was cut by 3 bases and J by 4 bases, with 15 bases left in between. The V gene's germline CDR1 is GTSNPN and CDR2 SVGIG (reference sequence). There are 15 residues in the CDR3. The CDR3: CAWRGPFHGTGELFF. The CDR3 DNA follows: TGTGCCTGGAGGGGCCCGTTCCACGGCACCGGGGAGCTGTTTTTT. The variable domain in full, completed from reference TRBV30 and TRBJ2-2, reads SQTIHQWPATLVQPVGSPLSLECTVEGTSNPNLYWYRQAAGRGLQLLFYSVGIGQISSEVPQNLSASRPQDRQFILSSKKLLLSDSGFYLCAWRGPFHGTGELFFGEGSRLTVL.

CDR3 nucleotides: TGTGCCAGCAGCTTACCAGGACAGGGGAAGGAAAAACTGTTTTTT. This gives the protein CASSLPGQGKEKLFF. This chain connects TRBV7-9 to TRBJ1-4; 9 nucleotides align to TRBD1. V shed 2 bases and J 8 bases; nucleotides not matched to a gene: 6. Germline lookup yields CDR1 SEHNR and CDR2 FQNEAQ (reference sequence). This CDR3 spans 15 amino acids.

This rearrangement joins TRBV4-2 to TRBJ2-5; 8 nucleotides align to TRBD2. CDR3 length: 16 residues. V gave up 5 bases and J gave up 0 bases; unmatched junction bases: 8. The germline V gene has CDR1 LGHNA and CDR2 YNFKEQ. CDR3 protein: CASSLVLAGYQETQYF. CDR3 DNA: TGTGCCAGCAGCTTGGTTTTAGCGGGGTACCAAGAGACCCAGTACTTC.

DNA for the CDR3: TGCAGCGTTGAAGGGTTTGGGGGCGACGAGCAGTACTTC. Protein sequence: CSVEGFGGDEQYF. The chain carries TRBV29-1 and TRBJ2-7, with D perhaps TRBD1 (6 bases). V lost 1 base to trimming and J lost 5 bases, with 12 bases between them. Germline CDR1 reads SQVTM; CDR2 reads ANQGSEA. The CDR3 length is 13 residues.

This chain joins TRBV2 and TRBJ1-6; 7 bases align to TRBD1. Germline CDR1 reads SNHLY; CDR2 reads FYNNEI. Trimming removed 6 bases from V and 7 bases from J; junction bases left unmatched: 6. CDR3 size: 14 residues. CDR3: CASREQGYNSPLHF. The CDR3, as DNA: TGTGCCAGCAGGGAACAGGGGTACAATTCACCCCTCCACTTT.

J is TRBJ1-2 and V is TRBV5-4, with TRBD1 identical over 10 bases. There are 14 residues in the CDR3. With 5 bases clipped from V and 3 bases from J, the junction kept 4 bases outside the gene matches. CDR1 and CDR2 (germline): SGHNT, YYREEE (reference sequence). The CDR3 sequence is CASSRTGGDYGYTF. CDR3 nucleotide sequence: TGTGCCAGCAGTCGGACAGGGGGAGACTATGGCTACACCTTC.

V and J are TRBV6-5 and TRBJ2-7; the match to TRBD2 covers 11 bases. The V segment lost 2 bases and the J segment 1 base; nucleotides outside the gene matches: 1. This CDR3 has 15 amino acids. Germline V gives CDR1 MNHEY, CDR2 SVGAGI. This CDR3 is CASSYASGGSYEQYF. The CDR3 DNA sequence: TGTGCCAGCAGTTACGCTAGCGGGGGGTCCTACGAGCAGTACTTC.

This rearrangement joins TRBV6-1 to TRBJ2-1; 9 bases match TRBD2. The CDR3 covers 13 residues. Germline CDR1 is MNHNS and CDR2 is SASEGT. The V segment lost 10 bases and the J segment 5 bases; nucleotides outside the gene matches: 6. The CDR3 region is CATKGLADNEQFF. The CDR3, as DNA: TGTGCCACCAAGGGACTAGCTGACAATGAGCAGTTCTTC.

The chain uses TRBV15 and TRBJ1-4, with 10 bases lining up with TRBD1. V was pared by 5 bases and J by 2 bases, with 2 bases of the junction left unmatched. CDR3 length: 15 residues. Germline V gene sequence: CDR1 LNHNV, CDR2 YYDKDF (reference sequence). CDR3: CATSDRGLTNEKLFF. In nucleotides, the CDR3 is TGTGCCACCAGCGACAGGGGGCTGACTAATGAAAAACTGTTTTTT. The whole variable domain, remainder taken from reference TRBV15 and TRBJ1-4, is DAMVIQNPRYQVTQFGKPVTLSCSQTLNHNVMYWYQQKSSQAPKLLFHYYDKDFNNEADTPDNFQSRRPNTSFCFLDIRSPGLGDTAMYLCATSDRGLTNEKLFFGSGTQLSVL.

This chain links TRBV7-9 with TRBJ2-5; D perhaps matches TRBD1 (6 bases). The germline V gene has CDR1 SEHNR and CDR2 FQNEAQ (reference sequence). Trimming took off 1 base at V and 6 bases at J, with 9 bases between the two ends. The CDR3 spans 13 residues. The DNA for the CDR3 is TGTGCCAGCAGCTTAGGGGGGCTAAAGACCCAGTACTTC. Translated, it gives CASSLGGLKTQYF.